This T cell receptor (beta chain) was profiled in a study of control samples from healthy donors and cancer patients. CDR3 length: 11 residues. CDR1 is GTSNPN and CDR2 is SVGIG in the germline V gene (reference sequence). V was pared by 4 bases and J by 8 bases, with 11 bases between. Produced via immunoSEQ multiplex PCR; TCRdb's table is partial and in-frame only. The top ten hold under 30% of the sample, which has 60,000 to 75,000 clones, about 80% seen once. Specimen: blood. The J gene is TRBJ1-2, the V gene TRBV30, with D possibly matching TRBD1 (5 bases). The origin of this receptor is a man between 50 and 59 years old in good health. Here the CDR3 reads CAWTTGPGYTF. The CDR3 region has the DNA TGTGCCTGGACGACGGGGCCCGGCTACACCTTC.